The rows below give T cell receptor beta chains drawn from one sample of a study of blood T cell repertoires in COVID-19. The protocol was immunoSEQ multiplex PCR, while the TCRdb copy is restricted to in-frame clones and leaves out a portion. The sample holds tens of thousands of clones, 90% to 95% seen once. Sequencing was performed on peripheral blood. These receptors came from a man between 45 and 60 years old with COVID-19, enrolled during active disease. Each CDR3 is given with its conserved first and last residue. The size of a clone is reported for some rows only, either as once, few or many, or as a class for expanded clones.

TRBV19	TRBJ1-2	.	CASKQGVTGGYTF
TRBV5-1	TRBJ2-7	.	CANSLLSGSYEQYF
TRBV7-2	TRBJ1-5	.	CASSQGGVSNQPQHF
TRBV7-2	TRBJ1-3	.	CASSTGQPSGNTIYF
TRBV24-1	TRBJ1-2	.	CATSEGTGGRNIGYTF
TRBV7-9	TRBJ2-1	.	CASSLELAYNEQFF
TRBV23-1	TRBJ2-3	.	CASRTSGRANTQYF
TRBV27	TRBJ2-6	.	CASSFGVGASGANVLTF
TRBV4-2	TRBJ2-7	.	CASARTGSSYEQYF
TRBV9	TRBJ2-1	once	CASSSYPGSYEQFF
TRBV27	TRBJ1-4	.	CASSFEGAGEKLFF
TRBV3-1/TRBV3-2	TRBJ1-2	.	CASSQDRGDYGYTF
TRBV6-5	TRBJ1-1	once	CASRAWNTEAFF
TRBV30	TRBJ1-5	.	CAWSGSNQPQHF
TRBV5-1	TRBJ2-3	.	CASSLAVFGGRGDTQYF
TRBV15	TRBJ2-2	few	CATSRDLQRANTGELFF
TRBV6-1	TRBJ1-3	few	CASSGKTGGAVRNTIYF
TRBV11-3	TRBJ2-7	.	CASRGYEQYF
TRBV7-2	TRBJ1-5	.	CASSLVADSNQPQHF
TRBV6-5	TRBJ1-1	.	CASSYPSGKGRTEAFF
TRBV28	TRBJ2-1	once	CASSFPQGYEQFF
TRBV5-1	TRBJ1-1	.	CASSTGQGADAEAFF
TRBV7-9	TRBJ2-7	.	CASSSSDSASGSYEQYF
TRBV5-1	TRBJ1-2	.	CASRSRPGQGDRYTF
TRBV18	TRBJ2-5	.	CASSPPGLAEETQYF
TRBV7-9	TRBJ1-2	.	CASSSWEPAVVYGYTF
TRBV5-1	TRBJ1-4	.	CTSSTGTGMNEKLFF
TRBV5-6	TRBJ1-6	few	CASSLGPGEGSPLHF
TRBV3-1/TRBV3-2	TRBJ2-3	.	CASSQSPSGSADTQYF
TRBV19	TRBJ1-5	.	CASNNRAGRPNQPQHF
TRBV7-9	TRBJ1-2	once	CASSQTFARTGGVYGYTF
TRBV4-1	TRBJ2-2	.	CASSQDRTGVSGELFF
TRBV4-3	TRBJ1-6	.	CASSLQGGNSPLHF
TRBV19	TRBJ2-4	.	CASSTPRVGNIQYF
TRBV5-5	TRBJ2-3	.	CASSLLQGGDTQYF
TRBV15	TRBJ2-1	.	CATSSFSTSRNEQFF
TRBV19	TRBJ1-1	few	CASSSRTGRAEAFF
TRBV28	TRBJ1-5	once	CASSFFPPGGRNQPQHF
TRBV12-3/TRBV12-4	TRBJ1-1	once	CASSLTQGTEAFF
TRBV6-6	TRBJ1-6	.	CASSYSSTGANSPLHF
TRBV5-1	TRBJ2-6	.	CASSLQGIGANVLTF
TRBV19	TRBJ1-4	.	CASSKGLRDRAFGGNEKLFF
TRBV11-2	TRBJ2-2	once	CASSSGTVGELFF
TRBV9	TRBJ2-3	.	CASSVGASGSPDTQYF
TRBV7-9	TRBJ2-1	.	CASSPLGVRAAEQFF
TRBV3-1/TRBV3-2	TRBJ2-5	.	CASSQAETQYF